This is a list of T cell receptor beta chains from one sample in a study of T cell responses to AZD1222 COVID-19 vaccine. Only in-frame clones appear in the TCRdb table, and some are missing; sequencing was by immunoSEQ multiplex PCR. Of 80,000 or so clones listed, approximately 91% are singletons. The sequenced sample was peripheral blood, obtained on day 0 of AZD1222 vaccination. These receptor sequences come from an adult in good health. The CDR3 runs from the conserved cysteine through the conserved F or W. Fields, in order: V gene, clone size, J gene, CDR3 length, D gene, CDR3 DNA, CDR3 protein. A D gene is named only where the DNA matches it firmly. Clone size is stated in some rows and not others, as once, few, many or a class when expanded.

v_gene: TRBV15
abundance: few
j_gene: TRBJ1-3
len: 16
d_gene: TRBD1
CDR3nt: TGTGCCACCAGCAGACCGACAGGGGCTGCTGGAAACACCATATATTTT
CDR3aa: CATSRPTGAAGNTIYF

v_gene: TRBV5-1
abundance: -
j_gene: TRBJ2-7
len: 16
d_gene: -
CDR3nt: TGCGCCAGCAGTCTATCCCCGCAAGGGGCAAGTTACGAGCAGTACTTC
CDR3aa: CASSLSPQGASYEQYF

v_gene: TRBV25-1
abundance: once
j_gene: TRBJ1-1
len: 16
d_gene: TRBD1
CDR3nt: TGTGCCAGCAGTGACCCGACAGGGGCCGCGTGGGGTGAAGCTTTCTTT
CDR3aa: CASSDPTGAAWGEAFF

v_gene: TRBV7-2
abundance: -
j_gene: TRBJ1-6
len: 16
d_gene: -
CDR3nt: TGTGCCAGCAGCACTACGGGACGGGGAAGTAATTCACCCCTCCACTTT
CDR3aa: CASSTTGRGSNSPLHF

v_gene: TRBV13
abundance: -
j_gene: TRBJ2-3
len: 14
d_gene: TRBD1
CDR3nt: TGTGCCAGCAGCTCGGAAACAGGGGAGTATACGCAGTATTTT
CDR3aa: CASSSETGEYTQYF

v_gene: TRBV6-5
abundance: once
j_gene: TRBJ2-7
len: 13
d_gene: -
CDR3nt: TGTGCCAGCACCGAGGGGGGGCTCTACGAGCAGTACTTC
CDR3aa: CASTEGGLYEQYF

v_gene: TRBV7-2
abundance: -
j_gene: TRBJ2-3
len: 15
d_gene: -
CDR3nt: TGTGCCAGCAGCTCCGGATTAGCCGAGGCAGATACGCAGTATTTT
CDR3aa: CASSSGLAEADTQYF

v_gene: TRBV28
abundance: -
j_gene: TRBJ2-3
len: 16
d_gene: TRBD2
CDR3nt: TGTGCCAGCAGCGGGGACTGGGGGACTAAAGCAGATACGCAGTATTTT
CDR3aa: CASSGDWGTKADTQYF

v_gene: TRBV7-2
abundance: -
j_gene: TRBJ2-4
len: 16
d_gene: TRBD2
CDR3nt: TGTGCCAGCAGCTTATCCCGTAGCGGGGGCAAAAACATTCAGTACTTC
CDR3aa: CASSLSRSGGKNIQYF

v_gene: TRBV7-2
abundance: -
j_gene: TRBJ2-1
len: 13
d_gene: -
CDR3nt: TGTGCCAGCAGCTTACTGGGATACAATGAGCAGTTCTTC
CDR3aa: CASSLLGYNEQFF

v_gene: TRBV19
abundance: -
j_gene: TRBJ1-2
len: 15
d_gene: TRBD1
CDR3nt: TGTGCCAGTAGTTCGCGGACAGGGGCTGTGCAGGGCTACACCTTC
CDR3aa: CASSSRTGAVQGYTF

v_gene: TRBV6-5
abundance: -
j_gene: TRBJ1-1
len: 11
d_gene: -
CDR3nt: TGTGCCAGCAGGCTCTCACTGGAAGCTTTCTTT
CDR3aa: CASRLSLEAFF

v_gene: TRBV19
abundance: -
j_gene: TRBJ1-5
len: 15
d_gene: -
CDR3nt: TGTGCCAGTAGTATAGGCGGGTATAGCAATCAGCCCCAGCATTTT
CDR3aa: CASSIGGYSNQPQHF

v_gene: TRBV18
abundance: -
j_gene: TRBJ2-7
len: 15
d_gene: TRBD1
CDR3nt: TGTGCCAGCTCACCAGGACAGGGGCAGACCTACGAGCAGTACTTC
CDR3aa: CASSPGQGQTYEQYF

v_gene: TRBV28
abundance: -
j_gene: TRBJ1-1
len: 13
d_gene: -
CDR3nt: TGTGCCGCCGGGGGCCGCCGGGACACTGAAGCTTTCTTT
CDR3aa: CAAGGRRDTEAFF

v_gene: TRBV30
abundance: -
j_gene: TRBJ2-7
len: 13
d_gene: -
CDR3nt: TGTGCCTGGAGTGTTGTGCTAGCAGGCGAGCAGTACTTC
CDR3aa: CAWSVVLAGEQYF

v_gene: TRBV11-2
abundance: -
j_gene: TRBJ2-7
len: 13
d_gene: -
CDR3nt: TGTGCCAGCAGAGAGGACTTTCGCTACGAGCAGTACTTC
CDR3aa: CASREDFRYEQYF

v_gene: TRBV7-2
abundance: -
j_gene: TRBJ1-5
len: 15
d_gene: -
CDR3nt: TGTGCCAGCAGCCCTCGGGTATGGGACAATCAGCCCCAGCATTTT
CDR3aa: CASSPRVWDNQPQHF

v_gene: TRBV7-2
abundance: -
j_gene: TRBJ1-2
len: 17
d_gene: TRBD1
CDR3nt: TGTGCCAGCAGCTATTCCCGCGGGACAGGCCTTAACTATGGCTACACCTTC
CDR3aa: CASSYSRGTGLNYGYTF

v_gene: TRBV5-1
abundance: once
j_gene: TRBJ2-2
len: 14
d_gene: -
CDR3nt: TGCGCCAGCAGCTTGAGCGTGGCGGCCGGGGAGCTGTTTTTT
CDR3aa: CASSLSVAAGELFF

v_gene: TRBV28
abundance: -
j_gene: TRBJ1-2
len: 14
d_gene: -
CDR3nt: TGTGCCAGCAGAAGGACCTACCCCCCCTATGGCTACACCTTC
CDR3aa: CASRRTYPPYGYTF

v_gene: TRBV4-1
abundance: -
j_gene: TRBJ1-1
len: 15
d_gene: -
CDR3nt: TGCGCCAGCAGCCTAGGGGTATTCATGAACACTGAAGCTTTCTTT
CDR3aa: CASSLGVFMNTEAFF

v_gene: TRBV20-1
abundance: -
j_gene: TRBJ2-7
len: 14
d_gene: TRBD2
CDR3nt: TGCAGTGCTAGTTCGGGACTAGGTGTGGGCGAGCAGTACTTC
CDR3aa: CSASSGLGVGEQYF

v_gene: TRBV5-4
abundance: -
j_gene: TRBJ1-1
len: 15
d_gene: -
CDR3nt: TGTGCCAGCACCATGGTTCCGGGGTTGAACACTGAAGCTTTCTTT
CDR3aa: CASTMVPGLNTEAFF

v_gene: TRBV12-3/TRBV12-4
abundance: -
j_gene: TRBJ1-5
len: 12
d_gene: -
CDR3nt: TGTGCCAGCAGTGGACAAAATCAGCCCCAGCATTTT
CDR3aa: CASSGQNQPQHF

v_gene: TRBV28
abundance: -
j_gene: TRBJ1-5
len: 18
d_gene: TRBD1
CDR3nt: TGTGCCAGCAGTTTATGGGGAACAGGGGGCCGGGACAATCAGCCCCAGCATTTT
CDR3aa: CASSLWGTGGRDNQPQHF

v_gene: TRBV5-5
abundance: -
j_gene: TRBJ2-1
len: 19
d_gene: -
CDR3nt: TGTGCCAGCAGCTTGGGGGGTGATGGGACATCCCCGAACTACAATGAGCAGTTCTTC
CDR3aa: CASSLGGDGTSPNYNEQFF

v_gene: TRBV7-3
abundance: -
j_gene: TRBJ2-7
len: 13
d_gene: TRBD2
CDR3nt: TGTGCCAGCAGCCGCGGGGGGTCCTACGAGCAGTACTTC
CDR3aa: CASSRGGSYEQYF

v_gene: TRBV7-9
abundance: -
j_gene: TRBJ1-6
len: 12
d_gene: -
CDR3nt: TGTGCCAGCAGCTTACGGCTGGGACCCCTCCACTTT
CDR3aa: CASSLRLGPLHF

v_gene: TRBV19
abundance: once
j_gene: TRBJ1-5
len: 16
d_gene: -
CDR3nt: TGTGCCAGTAGTATCCCCCCGCGGCTCTCGAATCAGCCCCAGCATTTT
CDR3aa: CASSIPPRLSNQPQHF

v_gene: TRBV2
abundance: few
j_gene: TRBJ1-1
len: 12
d_gene: -
CDR3nt: TGTGCCAGCAGTGATAGGAACACTGAAGCTTTCTTT
CDR3aa: CASSDRNTEAFF

v_gene: TRBV7-8
abundance: -
j_gene: TRBJ1-4
len: 14
d_gene: TRBD1
CDR3nt: TGTGCCAGCAGCCAACAGGGGGCAGGGGAAAAACTGTTTTTT
CDR3aa: CASSQQGAGEKLFF

v_gene: TRBV10-1
abundance: few
j_gene: TRBJ1-6
len: 17
d_gene: -
CDR3nt: TGCGCCAGCAGTGAGCCACCGTTTTTCTTCGGTAATTCACCCCTCCACTTT
CDR3aa: CASSEPPFFFGNSPLHF

v_gene: TRBV7-2
abundance: -
j_gene: TRBJ2-7
len: 15
d_gene: TRBD1
CDR3nt: TGTGCCAGCAGTTTCCCGGGACAGGGTCCCTACGAGCAGTACTTC
CDR3aa: CASSFPGQGPYEQYF

v_gene: TRBV10-1
abundance: -
j_gene: TRBJ2-7
len: 13
d_gene: TRBD1
CDR3nt: TGCGCCAGCAGTGAGCCCGGACAGGGTAGGCAGTACTTC
CDR3aa: CASSEPGQGRQYF

v_gene: TRBV6-6
abundance: -
j_gene: TRBJ1-2
len: 15
d_gene: TRBD1
CDR3nt: TGTGCCAGCAGTTACTCGCCAGGGGGCGCGGATGGCTACACCTTC
CDR3aa: CASSYSPGGADGYTF

v_gene: TRBV2
abundance: few
j_gene: TRBJ2-5
len: 15
d_gene: -
CDR3nt: TGTGCCAGCAGTGAAGCGTTCAGGTACCAAGAGACCCAGTACTTC
CDR3aa: CASSEAFRYQETQYF

v_gene: TRBV2
abundance: -
j_gene: TRBJ2-7
len: 12
d_gene: -
CDR3nt: TGTGCCAGCAGGAGAGGGGCCTACGAGCAGTACTTC
CDR3aa: CASRRGAYEQYF

v_gene: TRBV30
abundance: -
j_gene: TRBJ1-2
len: 14
d_gene: -
CDR3nt: TGTGCCTGGAGTGTACTCCCGCGGGACAATGGCTACACCTTC
CDR3aa: CAWSVLPRDNGYTF

v_gene: TRBV27
abundance: -
j_gene: TRBJ1-2
len: 15
d_gene: TRBD1
CDR3nt: TGTGCCAGCAGTCCTGGGACAGTAGGCTCATCCGGCTACACCTTC
CDR3aa: CASSPGTVGSSGYTF

v_gene: TRBV3-1/TRBV3-2
abundance: -
j_gene: TRBJ2-7
len: 13
d_gene: -
CDR3nt: TGTGCCAGCAGCCAAGATCGACCCTACGAGCAGTACTTC
CDR3aa: CASSQDRPYEQYF

v_gene: TRBV6-1
abundance: -
j_gene: TRBJ1-3
len: 18
d_gene: -
CDR3nt: TGTGCCAGCAGTGAAACTCTGACGGGATTTTTCTCTGGAAACACCATATATTTT
CDR3aa: CASSETLTGFFSGNTIYF

v_gene: TRBV7-2
abundance: -
j_gene: TRBJ1-5
len: 13
d_gene: -
CDR3nt: TGTGCCAGCAGCTTAGGGGGGAGTCAGCCCCAGCATTTT
CDR3aa: CASSLGGSQPQHF

v_gene: TRBV6-2/TRBV6-3
abundance: -
j_gene: TRBJ1-1
len: 16
d_gene: -
CDR3nt: TGTGCCAGCAGTTACTCGATGTATAGTAAGAACACTGAAGCTTTCTTT
CDR3aa: CASSYSMYSKNTEAFF

v_gene: TRBV6-2/TRBV6-3
abundance: -
j_gene: TRBJ1-5
len: 15
d_gene: TRBD1
CDR3nt: TGTGCCAGCAGCTGGTCCGGACAGGGCAATCAGCCCCAGCATTTT
CDR3aa: CASSWSGQGNQPQHF

v_gene: TRBV7-9
abundance: -
j_gene: TRBJ1-5
len: 13
d_gene: -
CDR3nt: TGTGCCAGCAGCTTTTCCTATGATCAGCCCCAGCATTTT
CDR3aa: CASSFSYDQPQHF

v_gene: TRBV18
abundance: -
j_gene: TRBJ1-6
len: 12
d_gene: -
CDR3nt: TGTGCCAGCTCACCAGGGAATTCACCCCTCCACTTT
CDR3aa: CASSPGNSPLHF

v_gene: TRBV11-2
abundance: -
j_gene: TRBJ1-1
len: 12
d_gene: TRBD1
CDR3nt: TGTGCCAGCAGCGTCGACAGGGGGGAGGCTTTCTTT
CDR3aa: CASSVDRGEAFF

v_gene: TRBV7-2
abundance: -
j_gene: TRBJ1-6
len: 14
d_gene: -
CDR3nt: TGTGCCAGCAGCTTAGGAGCCGGAAGTTCACCCCTCCACTTT
CDR3aa: CASSLGAGSSPLHF

v_gene: TRBV6-2/TRBV6-3
abundance: -
j_gene: TRBJ2-1
len: 13
d_gene: -
CDR3nt: TGTGCCAGCAGTTACTCGGGGTACGGTGAGCAGTTCTTC
CDR3aa: CASSYSGYGEQFF

v_gene: TRBV30
abundance: -
j_gene: TRBJ2-6
len: 13
d_gene: -
CDR3nt: TGTGCCTGGGGCCTTTCTGGGGCCAACGTCCTGACTTTC
CDR3aa: CAWGLSGANVLTF

v_gene: TRBV7-8
abundance: once
j_gene: TRBJ2-7
len: 12
d_gene: -
CDR3nt: TGTGCCAGCAGCTGGGGAGAAATAACCCAGTACTTC
CDR3aa: CASSWGEITQYF

v_gene: TRBV7-2
abundance: -
j_gene: TRBJ1-1
len: 13
d_gene: -
CDR3nt: TGTGCCAGCAGCTTGGGGGAGAACACTGAAGCTTTCTTT
CDR3aa: CASSLGENTEAFF

v_gene: TRBV9
abundance: -
j_gene: TRBJ2-3
len: 14
d_gene: TRBD1
CDR3nt: TGTGCCAGCAGCGCAGGACAGGGTCCAGATACGCAGTATTTT
CDR3aa: CASSAGQGPDTQYF

v_gene: TRBV11-3
abundance: -
j_gene: TRBJ2-3
len: 15
d_gene: TRBD2
CDR3nt: TGTGCCAGCAGCTTAGGTAGCGGGGGGACAGATACGCAGTATTTT
CDR3aa: CASSLGSGGTDTQYF